These 27 T cell receptor beta chains came from one sample sequenced in a study of blood T cells in healthy people across ages. A second roughly 6 to 12 cycle PCR used barcoded and J-beta primers. TCRdb ran MiXCR on the 5' RACE reads and lists one entry per CDR3 protein. The sample includes under 2 million distinct CDR3 sequences, roughly 32% of them seen just once. The sample comprised blood. These receptors were collected from a woman in her 30s in good health.

This chain uses TRBV12-3 or TRBV12-4 with TRBJ1-2; D uncertain. This CDR3 region has 11 residues. Trimming pared 6 bases from V and 7 bases from J, leaving 9 bases between. The chain's CDR3 is CASSPEFGYTF. The DNA for the CDR3 is TGTGCCAGCAGCCCAGAATTTGGCTACACCTTC.

A few counts support this clonotype. The chain carries TRBV20-1 and TRBJ2-7; the match to TRBD2 covers 10 bases. This CDR3 has 13 amino acids. J lost 2 bases, V lost 6 bases, and 4 bases had no gene match. Germline V lookup: CDR1 DFQATT, CDR2 SNEGSKA (reference sequence). CDR3 nucleotide sequence: TGCAGTGCCTCCGGACTAGCGGCCTACGAGCAGTACTTC. Its translation: CSASGLAAYEQYF.

This clonotype was observed once. The chain is built from TRBV20-1 and TRBJ2-3; the match to TRBD2 covers 11 bases. The germline V gene has CDR1 DFQATT and CDR2 SNEGSKA (reference sequence). V was clipped by 3 bases and J by 5 bases; unmatched bases: 7. The CDR3 is 15 amino acids. CDR3 loop: CSARGLAEGLDTQYF. The CDR3 bases are TGCAGTGCTAGGGGACTAGCGGAGGGTCTAGATACGCAGTATTTT.

The rearrangement uses TRBV20-1 and TRBJ2-3, with 10 bases lining up with TRBD2. Germline V gene lookup returns CDR1 DFQATT and CDR2 SNEGSKA (reference sequence). The CDR3 is 15 amino acids. V lost 6 bases to trimming and J lost 4 bases; unmatched junction nucleotides: 10. The CDR3 bases are TGCAGTGCGCCCCGCGGCAGCGGGAGGGCAGATACGCAGTATTTT. It codes for CSAPRGSGRADTQYF.

This clonotype was seen only once. Germline and junction disagree at one end, which may indicate a read error. Here the CDR3 DNA reads TGTGTCAGCAGCCCCAAACGGGCGGGAGCAGGCACAGATACGCAGTATTTT. Translated: CVSSPKRAGAGTDTQYF. The chain couples TRBV7-8 to TRBJ2-3, with 7 bases matching TRBD2. Germline-derived CDR1 and CDR2 are SGHVS and FQNEAQ. CDR3 length: 17 amino acids.

Only a few counts were recorded for this clonotype. The chain employs TRBV7-9 and TRBJ2-1; D unresolved. This CDR3 comprises 15 residues. CDR1 is SEHNR, CDR2 FQNEAQ, per germline (reference sequence). Trimming pared 6 bases from V and 2 bases from J, leaving 14 bases between. The CDR3 DNA reads TGTGCCAGCAGAGCTCAAACCGAACCCTACAATGAGCAGTTCTTC. This translates into CASRAQTEPYNEQFF.

To note about this clonotype: Sequence at one end of the junction differs from germline and may be a read error. This chain joins TRBV27 and TRBJ2-3; D not certain. This CDR3 is 14 amino acids long. Germline V gives CDR1 MNHEY, CDR2 SMNVEV (reference sequence). CDR3 sequence (DNA): TGTGCCAACAGTTCTAGGGTCCAGGCAGATACGCAGTATTTT. This translates into CANSSRVQADTQYF.

This clonotype was observed at least ten times. The rearrangement joins TRBV29-1 to TRBJ2-7; 8 bases match TRBD2. J gave up 2 bases and V 5 bases, and 2 bases lay outside the gene matches. Germline lookup yields CDR1 SQVTM and CDR2 ANQGSEA. This CDR3 comprises 12 residues. The CDR3: CSVRLATYEQYF. CDR3 DNA sequence: TGCAGCGTTAGACTAGCGACCTACGAGCAGTACTTC.

This clonotype was recorded many times. The V and J genes are TRBV5-1 and TRBJ2-5; D gene ambiguous. CDR1 and CDR2 from the germline V gene are SGHRS and YFSETQ. V was trimmed by 0 bases and J by 3 bases, leaving 3 bases between them. The CDR3 is made up of 12 amino acids. The CDR3 protein is CASSLDKETQYF. The CDR3 DNA follows: TGCGCCAGCAGCTTGGACAAAGAGACCCAGTACTTC.

The genes are TRBV6-1 and TRBJ1-2; D unresolved. Germline CDR1 reads MNHNS; CDR2 reads SASEGT. With 0 bases removed from V and 4 bases from J, the gap between germline ends came to 9 bases. This CDR3 contains 14 residues. CDR3 amino acids: CASSEAGRTYGYTF. DNA of the CDR3: TGTGCCAGCAGTGAAGCTGGGCGGACCTATGGCTACACCTTC.

The J gene is TRBJ2-1, the V gene TRBV10-2, with TRBD2 matching 8 bases. From germline, CDR1 is WSHSY and CDR2 SAAADI. CDR3 length equals 13 residues. J lost 7 bases, V lost 7 bases, and 6 bases had no gene match. The CDR3 bases are TGCGCCAGCATGACGGGAGGGTGGAATGAGCAGTTCTTC. Encoded protein: CASMTGGWNEQFF.

This clonotype has just a few counts. This rearrangement joins TRBV3-1 to TRBJ2-5, with 16 nucleotides matching TRBD2. V lost 7 bases and J lost 5; bases outside the gene matches: 4. CDR1 and CDR2 from the germline V gene are LGHDT and YNNKEL (reference sequence). CDR3 size: 15 residues. CDR3 sequence: CASTGTSGRVETQYF. CDR3 DNA sequence: TGTGCCAGCACCGGGACTAGCGGGAGGGTGGAGACCCAGTACTTC.

The CDR3 DNA reads TGCGCCAGCAGTCAAGCTGTAGAAGCTTTCTTT. Translated, it gives CASSQAVEAFF. The chain employs TRBV23-1 and TRBJ1-1; D remains ambiguous. TRBV23-1 is assigned to the ORF class and has an uncertain function. This CDR3 contains 11 residues. V was pared by 2 bases and J by 8 bases, with 6 bases between.

The genes are TRBV3-1 and TRBJ2-7, with D possibly matching TRBD1 (6 bases). The CDR3 runs 15 residues. From germline, CDR1 is LGHDT and CDR2 YNNKEL (reference sequence). Trimming cost V 5 bases and J 2 bases, with 16 bases left between them. The CDR3 region has the DNA TGTGCCAGCAGCTACTTGGGGGCCGGTACCTACGAGCAGTACTTC. Its protein is CASSYLGAGTYEQYF.

This clonotype turned up a few times. The V gene is TRBV18, the J gene TRBJ2-3, with TRBD1 identical over 8 bases. Germline V gene sequence: CDR1 KGHSH, CDR2 LQKENI. The CDR3 consists of 15 residues. The V gene end was trimmed by 4 bases and the J gene end by 2 bases; junction bases not matched to a gene: 5. The CDR3 coding sequence is TGTGCCAGCTCACTCCGACAGGGGTTCACAGATACGCAGTATTTT. Translating gives CASSLRQGFTDTQYF.

Turning to this clonotype: A much more abundant neighbour one base away suggests this may be a read error. The rearrangement links TRBV7-2 to TRBJ1-2, with TRBD1 matching 8 bases. CDR1 is SGHTA and CDR2 is FQGNSA in the germline V gene. The CDR3 covers 14 residues. The CDR3 protein is CAGSSDRVPYGYTF. In nucleotides, the CDR3 is TGTGCCGGCAGCTCGGACAGGGTGCCCTATGGCTACACCTTC.

A few counts support this clonotype. V is TRBV7-2 and J is TRBJ1-2, with 7 positions matching TRBD1. From germline, CDR1 is SGHTA and CDR2 FQGNSA. The CDR3 is 16 amino acids. V gave up 0 bases and J gave up 1 base; unmatched junction bases: 5. CDR3 region: CASSLALGQVNYGYTF. The CDR3 DNA is TGTGCCAGCAGCTTAGCCCTTGGACAGGTTAACTATGGCTACACCTTC.

The rearrangement links TRBV7-9 to TRBJ1-6; D uncertain. Germline lookup yields CDR1 SEHNR and CDR2 FQNEAQ (reference sequence). The CDR3 has 13 amino acids. V was shortened by 5 bases and J by 10 bases, with 12 bases between the two germline ends. The CDR3 is CASSLQSGSPLHF. The CDR3 DNA reads as TGTGCCAGCAGCCTGCAGAGTGGCTCACCCCTCCACTTT.

The chain links TRBV11-1 to TRBJ1-1; D call uncertain. Trimming shortened V by 7 bases and J by 4 bases, and 7 bases separated the two germline ends. CDR3 length: 11 residues. Looked up from germline, CDR1 is SGHAT and CDR2 is FQDESV (reference sequence). In nucleotides, the CDR3 is TGTGCCAGCAAGCTGAGCACTGAAGCTTTCTTT. It yields the protein CASKLSTEAFF.

There are a few counts of this clonotype. This chain links TRBV2 with TRBJ2-1; D may be TRBD2 (5 bases). V was trimmed by 6 bases and J by 0 bases, leaving 18 bases between them. The CDR3 is 17 residues long. Germline loops: CDR1 SNHLY, CDR2 FYNNEI. CDR3 sequence (DNA): TGTGCCAGCAGCCCCCGGAGCACGGGAAGCTCCTACAATGAGCAGTTCTTC. This codes for CASSPRSTGSSYNEQFF.

This clonotype was recorded at least ten times. This chain links TRBV29-1 with TRBJ2-3; 8 bases match TRBD2. The CDR3 loop spans 13 amino acids. Germline lookup yields CDR1 SQVTM and CDR2 ANQGSEA. J gave up 10 bases and V 3 bases, and 9 bases lay outside the gene matches. The CDR3 coding sequence is TGCAGCGTTGAGCCGACTAGCGCTGCAGCGCAGTATTTT. This codes for CSVEPTSAAAQYF.

V is TRBV28 and J is TRBJ2-7; TRBD1 agrees at 7 bases. Looked up from germline, CDR1 is MDHEN and CDR2 is SYDVKM. The CDR3 totals 16 residues. V lost 6 bases to trimming and J lost 2 bases; unmatched junction nucleotides: 13. The DNA for the CDR3 is TGTGCCAGCAGATCCCATGACCGGGACAGAACCTACGAGCAGTACTTC. It codes for CASRSHDRDRTYEQYF.

This chain connects TRBV29-1 to TRBJ2-5, with TRBD1 as a possible D gene (6 bases). Matching the DNA end better, TRBJ2-7 makes the J call doubtful. Germline lookup yields CDR1 SQVTM and CDR2 ANQGSEA. The CDR3 sequence is 14 residues long. The CDR3 loop reads CSAAGQGFGDEQYF. In DNA, the CDR3 is TGCAGCGCTGCTGGGCAGGGGTTTGGGGACGAGCAGTACTTC.

This chain links TRBV7-2 with TRBJ2-1; D is undetermined. Germline V lookup: CDR1 SGHTA, CDR2 FQGNSA. Trimming shortened V by 5 bases and J by 9 bases, and 20 bases separated the two germline ends. The CDR3 is 15 residues long. The CDR3 spells CASSQVRPRMVEQFF. CDR3 DNA sequence: TGTGCCAGCAGCCAAGTTCGGCCCCGGATGGTTGAGCAGTTCTTC.

This clonotype appeared a few times. V and J are TRBV9 and TRBJ1-5; 7 nucleotides align to TRBD1. Germline V CDR1 and CDR2: SGDLS, YYNGEE. V lost 2 bases and J lost 6; bases outside the gene matches: 5. The CDR3 is 14 residues long. The CDR3 DNA sequence: TGTGCCAGCAGCGTGGGGACAGAGGGTCAGCCCCAGCATTTT. This encodes CASSVGTEGQPQHF. The complete variable domain, with remaining parts taken from reference TRBV9 and TRBJ1-5, reads DSGVTQTPKHLITATGQRVTLRCSPRSGDLSVYWYQQSLDQGLQFLIQYYNGEERAKGNILERFSAQQFPDLHSELNLSSLELGDSALYFCASSVGTEGQPQHFGDGTRLSIL.

The chain has TRBV5-4 and TRBJ1-2, with TRBD1 as a possible D gene (5 bases). The CDR3 loop spans 13 amino acids. The V end was cut by 0 bases, the J end by 7 bases, with 10 bases between. Germline loops: CDR1 SGHNT, CDR2 YYREEE (reference sequence). CDR3 amino acids: CASSLARDGGYTF. As DNA, the CDR3 is TGTGCCAGCAGCTTGGCCAGGGACGGTGGCTACACCTTC.

The genes are TRBV30 and TRBJ2-7, with a possible D match to TRBD1 (6 bases). The CDR3 is 14 residues long. The germline CDR1 and CDR2 sequences are GTSNPN and SVGIG (reference sequence). With 8 bases removed from V and 3 bases from J, the gap between germline ends came to 20 bases. The chain's CDR3 is CARNSGTRSYEQYF. CDR3 DNA: TGTGCCAGGAATTCAGGGACAAGAAGCTACGAGCAGTACTTC. Full variable domain (remainder filled in from reference TRBV30 and TRBJ2-7): SQTIHQWPATLVQPVGSPLSLECTVEGTSNPNLYWYRQAAGRGLQLLFYSVGIGQISSEVPQNLSASRPQDRQFILSSKKLLLSDSGFYLCARNSGTRSYEQYFGPGTRLTVT.